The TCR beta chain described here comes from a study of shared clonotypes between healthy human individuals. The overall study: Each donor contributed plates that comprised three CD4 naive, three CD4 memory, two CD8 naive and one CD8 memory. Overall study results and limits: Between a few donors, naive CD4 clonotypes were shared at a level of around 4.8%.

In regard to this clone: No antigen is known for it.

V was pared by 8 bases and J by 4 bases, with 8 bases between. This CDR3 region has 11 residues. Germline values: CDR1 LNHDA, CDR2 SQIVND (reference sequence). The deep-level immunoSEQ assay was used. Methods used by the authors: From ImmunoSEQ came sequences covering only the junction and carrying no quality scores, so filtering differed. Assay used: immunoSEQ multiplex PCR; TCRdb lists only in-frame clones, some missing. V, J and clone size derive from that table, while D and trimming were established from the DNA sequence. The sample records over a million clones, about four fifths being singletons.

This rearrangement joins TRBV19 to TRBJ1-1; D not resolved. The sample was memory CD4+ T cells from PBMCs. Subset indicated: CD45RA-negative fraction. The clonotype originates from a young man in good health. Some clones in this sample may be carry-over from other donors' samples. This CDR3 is CASVVGTEAFF. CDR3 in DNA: TGTGCCAGTGTGGTTGGCACTGAAGCTTTCTTT.